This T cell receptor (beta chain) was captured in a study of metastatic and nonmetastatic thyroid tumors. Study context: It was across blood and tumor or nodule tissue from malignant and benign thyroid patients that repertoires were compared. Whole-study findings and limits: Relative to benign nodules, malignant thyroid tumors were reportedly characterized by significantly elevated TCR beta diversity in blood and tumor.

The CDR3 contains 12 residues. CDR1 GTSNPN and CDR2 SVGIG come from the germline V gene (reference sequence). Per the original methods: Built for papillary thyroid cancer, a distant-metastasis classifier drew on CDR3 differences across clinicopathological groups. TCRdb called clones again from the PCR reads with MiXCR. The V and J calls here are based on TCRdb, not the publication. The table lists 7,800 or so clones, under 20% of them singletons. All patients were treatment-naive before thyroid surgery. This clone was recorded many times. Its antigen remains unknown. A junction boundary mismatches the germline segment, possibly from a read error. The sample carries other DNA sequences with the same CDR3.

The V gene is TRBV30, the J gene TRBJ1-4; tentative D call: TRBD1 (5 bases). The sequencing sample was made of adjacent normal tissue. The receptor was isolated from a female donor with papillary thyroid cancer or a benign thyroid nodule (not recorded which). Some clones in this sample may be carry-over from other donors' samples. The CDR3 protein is CAWSVWGEKLFF. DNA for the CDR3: TGTGCCTGGAGTGTGTGGGGGGAAAAACTGTTCTTT.